The rows below give T cell receptor beta chains drawn from one sample of a study of blood T cells in healthy people across ages. TCRdb reprocessed the 5' RACE reads with MiXCR, giving one entry per CDR3 protein. The sample yields around 990,000 distinct CDR3 sequences, 25% seen once. This sample was shared with a second study, whose subject was T cells of mothers and their children.

Sequenced: blood. The receptors originated from a girl aged 2 to 9 in good health. Each CDR3 is given with its conserved first and last residue. The D gene is left open where the match is weak. Where a row states a size, it is once, few, many or the class of an expanded clone; other rows omit it.

v_gene	d_gene	j_gene	abundance	CDR3aa	CDR3nt
TRBV29-1	.	TRBJ1-2	.	CSTLDLDSNYGYTF	TGCAGCACTCTTGACTTGGACAGTAACTATGGCTACACCTTC
TRBV27	.	TRBJ1-2	few	CASSPGVANYGYTF	TGTGCCAGCAGTCCTGGGGTCGCTAACTATGGCTACACCTTC
TRBV6-5	.	TRBJ2-7	.	CAVGPPYEQYF	TGTGCCGTGGGACCCCCCTACGAGCAGTACTTC
TRBV14	TRBD1	TRBJ2-7	few	CASSQGTGIYEQYF	TGTGCCAGCAGCCAAGGGACAGGGATCTACGAGCAGTACTTC
TRBV6-1	TRBD2	TRBJ2-3	few	CASSGLAVADTQYF	TGTGCCAGCAGCGGACTAGCGGTAGCAGATACGCAGTATTTT
TRBV5-6	.	TRBJ2-5	few	CASSWPGTRGETQYF	TGTGCCAGCAGCTGGCCCGGGACGAGAGGAGAGACCCAGTACTTC
TRBV29-1	TRBD2	TRBJ2-5	few	CSVEELAGETQYF	TGCAGCGTTGAAGAACTAGCGGGAGAGACCCAGTACTTC
TRBV7-3	TRBD2	TRBJ2-3	.	CASSTSGSSTDTQYF	TGTGCCAGCAGCACTAGCGGGAGTAGCACAGATACTCAGTATTTT
TRBV20-1	.	TRBJ2-2	few	CSARDALRSTGELFF	TGCAGTGCTAGAGATGCACTACGTTCCACCGGGGAGCTGTTTTTT
TRBV15	TRBD2	TRBJ2-1	.	CATSLSRTSGSNEQFF	TGTGCCACCAGCTTAAGTCGGACTAGCGGGAGCAATGAGCAGTTCTTC
TRBV6-5	.	TRBJ2-3	few	CASSYSPDWRDTQYF	TGTGCCAGCAGTTATTCCCCCGACTGGAGAGATACGCAGTATTTT
TRBV20-1	.	TRBJ1-1	.	CSARALGMGTEAFF	TGCAGTGCTAGAGCTCTGGGGATGGGCACTGAAGCTTTCTTT
TRBV7-8	.	TRBJ2-7	.	CASSLVLPGEQYF	TGTGCCAGCAGCTTAGTACTCCCGGGTGAGCAGTACTTC
TRBV5-6	TRBD2	TRBJ2-3	.	CASSFRLAVTDTQYF	TGTGCCAGCAGCTTCCGACTAGCGGTCACAGATACGCAGTATTTT
TRBV7-9	.	TRBJ1-5	few	CASSSSLDQPQHF	TGTGCCAGCAGCTCGAGCCTCGATCAGCCCCAGCATTTT
TRBV20-1	.	TRBJ2-5	.	CSAIQGRQETQYF	TGCAGTGCTATACAGGGGAGGCAAGAGACCCAGTACTTC
TRBV6-2/TRBV6-3	.	TRBJ2-6	few	CASVKDSGANVLTF	TGTGCCAGCGTCAAGGATTCTGGGGCCAACGTCCTGACTTTC
TRBV15	.	TRBJ1-1	few	CATSTYLNGNTEAFF	TGTGCCACCAGCACCTATCTGAACGGGAACACTGAAGCTTTCTTT
TRBV4-2	TRBD2	TRBJ2-5	.	CASSQGGSSGGAETQYF	TGTGCCAGCAGCCAAGGGGGTTCCAGCGGGGGGGCAGAGACCCAGTACTTC
TRBV6-2/TRBV6-3	.	TRBJ2-5	few	CASNFGHPTETQYF	TGTGCCAGCAATTTCGGACATCCTACGGAGACCCAGTACTTC
TRBV20-1	.	TRBJ2-1	few	CSALRGSENEQFF	TGCAGTGCACTAAGGGGGTCCGAGAATGAGCAGTTCTTC
TRBV12-3/TRBV12-4	TRBD2	TRBJ2-5	few	CASSHPSGRPGETQYF	TGTGCCAGCAGTCACCCTAGCGGGAGGCCGGGAGAGACCCAGTACTTC
TRBV7-9	.	TRBJ2-3	few	CASSRGVSGSTDTQYF	TGTGCCAGCAGCCGAGGGGTCTCGGGCAGCACAGATACGCAGTATTTT
TRBV28	.	TRBJ2-1	few	CASSLPLWSGAHNEQFF	TGTGCCAGCAGTCTCCCCCTTTGGAGCGGAGCCCACAATGAGCAGTTCTTC
TRBV29-1	.	TRBJ2-7	few	CSVVIAVDLLF	TGCAGCGTTGTTATAGCGGTAGATCTACTGTTC
TRBV7-3	.	TRBJ2-3	.	CASSTGSTIRADTQYF	TGTGCCAGCAGCACAGGGAGTACCATCCGCGCAGATACGCAGTATTTT
TRBV27	.	TRBJ2-3	.	CASSLGRAVDTQYF	TGTGCCAGCAGTTTGGGCAGGGCTGTAGATACGCAGTATTTT
TRBV28	.	TRBJ1-2	.	CASSLQASLGYTF	TGTGCCAGCAGTTTACAGGCCTCTTTGGGCTACACCTTC
TRBV5-1	.	TRBJ2-1	.	CARRASINPRGTSYNEQFF	TGCGCCAGAAGAGCTAGCATCAATCCCAGGGGAACCTCGTACAATGAGCAGTTCTTC
TRBV20-1	TRBD2	TRBJ2-5	.	CSAPKSAGLAGSFRETQYF	TGCAGTGCTCCTAAGTCCGCGGGACTAGCGGGATCTTTTCGGGAGACCCAGTACTTC
TRBV21-1	.	TRBJ2-3	few	CASSGAEREGSTDTQYF	TGTGCCAGCAGCGGGGCAGAGCGGGAGGGCTCCACAGATACGCAGTATTTT
TRBV7-8	TRBD1	TRBJ2-2	.	CASNQQGAGELFF	TGTGCCAGCAACCAACAGGGGGCCGGGGAGCTGTTTTTT
TRBV2	.	TRBJ2-1	.	CASSGLTEQFF	TGTGCCAGCAGTGGCCTTACTGAGCAGTTCTTC
TRBV14	TRBD1	TRBJ2-7	few	CASSRPGQIYEQYF	TGTGCCAGCAGCCGCCCGGGACAGATCTACGAGCAGTACTTC
TRBV7-6	.	TRBJ2-6	few	CASRRIPGANVLTF	TGTGCCAGCAGACGGATCCCTGGGGCCAACGTCCTGACTTTC
TRBV20-1	.	TRBJ1-2	.	CSAYMAALYTF	TGCAGTGCTTATATGGCAGCCTTGTACACCTTC
TRBV2	.	TRBJ2-7	few	CASIHVRGDEQYF	TGTGCCAGCATTCACGTCAGGGGGGACGAGCAGTACTTC
TRBV28	.	TRBJ1-3	.	CASSLAGVLGSGNTIYF	TGTGCCAGCAGCCTCGCGGGGGTACTGGGGTCCGGAAACACCATATATTTT